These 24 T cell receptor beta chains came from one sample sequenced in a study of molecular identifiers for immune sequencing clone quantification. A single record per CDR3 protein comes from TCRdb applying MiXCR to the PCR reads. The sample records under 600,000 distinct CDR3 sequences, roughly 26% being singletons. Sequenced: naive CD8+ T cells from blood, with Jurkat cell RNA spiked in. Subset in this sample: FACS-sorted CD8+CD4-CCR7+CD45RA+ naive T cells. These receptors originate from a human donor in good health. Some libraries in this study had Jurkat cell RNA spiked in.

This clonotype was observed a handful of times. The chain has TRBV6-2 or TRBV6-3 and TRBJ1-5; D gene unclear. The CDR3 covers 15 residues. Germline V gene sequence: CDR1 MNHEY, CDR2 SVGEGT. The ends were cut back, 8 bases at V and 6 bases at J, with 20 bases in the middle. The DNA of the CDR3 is TGTGCCAGCTCAATAGCGCCGTCGAGGGCTCAGCCCCAGCATTTT. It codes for CASSIAPSRAQPQHF.

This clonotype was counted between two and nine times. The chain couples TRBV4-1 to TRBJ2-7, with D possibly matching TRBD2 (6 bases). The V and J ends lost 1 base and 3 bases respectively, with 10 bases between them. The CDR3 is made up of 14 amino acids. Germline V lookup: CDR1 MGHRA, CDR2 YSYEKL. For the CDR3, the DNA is TGCGCCAGCAGCCAAGCGTTGGGGGGCTACGAGCAGTACTTC. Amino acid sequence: CASSQALGGYEQYF.

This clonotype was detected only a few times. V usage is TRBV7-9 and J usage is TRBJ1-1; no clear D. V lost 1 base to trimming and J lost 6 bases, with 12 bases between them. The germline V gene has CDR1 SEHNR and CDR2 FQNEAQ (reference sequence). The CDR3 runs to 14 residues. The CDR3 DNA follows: TGTGCCAGCAGCTTAGATATGGGTTTCGCTGAAGCTTTCTTT. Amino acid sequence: CASSLDMGFAEAFF. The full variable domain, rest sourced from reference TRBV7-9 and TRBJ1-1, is DTGVSQNPRHKITKRGQNVTFRCDPISEHNRLYWYRQTLGQGPEFLTYFQNEAQLEKSRLLSDRFSAERPKGSFSTLEIQRTEQGDSAMYLCASSLDMGFAEAFFGQGTRLTVV.

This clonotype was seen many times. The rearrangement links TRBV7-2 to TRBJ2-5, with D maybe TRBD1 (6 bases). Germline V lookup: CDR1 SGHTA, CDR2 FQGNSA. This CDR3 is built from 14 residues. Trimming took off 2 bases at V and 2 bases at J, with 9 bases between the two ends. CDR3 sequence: CASSLQGSQETQYF. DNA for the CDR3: TGTGCCAGCAGCTTACAGGGGTCTCAAGAGACCCAGTACTTC.

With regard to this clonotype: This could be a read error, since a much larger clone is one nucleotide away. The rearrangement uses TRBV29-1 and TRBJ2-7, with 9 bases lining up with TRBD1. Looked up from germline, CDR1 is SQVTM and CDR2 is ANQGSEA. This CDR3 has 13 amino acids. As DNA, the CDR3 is TGCAGCGCCGAAGGGACAGGGACCTACGAGAAGTACTTC. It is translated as CSAEGTGTYEKYF.

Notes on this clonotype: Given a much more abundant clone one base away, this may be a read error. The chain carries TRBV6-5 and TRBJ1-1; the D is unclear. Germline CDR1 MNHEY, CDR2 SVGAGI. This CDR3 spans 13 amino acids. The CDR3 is CASSGPMNTEALF. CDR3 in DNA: TGTGCCAGCAGTGGTCCAATGAACACTGAAGCTCTCTTT.

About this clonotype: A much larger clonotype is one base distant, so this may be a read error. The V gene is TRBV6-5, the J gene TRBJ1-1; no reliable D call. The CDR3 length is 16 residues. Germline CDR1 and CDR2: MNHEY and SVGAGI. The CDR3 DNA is TGTGTCAGCAATTCCGGCGAGGCTCCGGGGAACACTGAAGCTTTCTTT. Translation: CVSNSGEAPGNTEAFF.

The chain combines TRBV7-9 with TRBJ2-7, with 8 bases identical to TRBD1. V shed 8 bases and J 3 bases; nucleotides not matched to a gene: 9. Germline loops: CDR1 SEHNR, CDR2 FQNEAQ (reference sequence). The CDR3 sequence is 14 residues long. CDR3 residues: CASSGTGLFYEQYF. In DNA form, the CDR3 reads TGTGCCAGCTCCGGGACAGGACTTTTCTACGAGCAGTACTTC.

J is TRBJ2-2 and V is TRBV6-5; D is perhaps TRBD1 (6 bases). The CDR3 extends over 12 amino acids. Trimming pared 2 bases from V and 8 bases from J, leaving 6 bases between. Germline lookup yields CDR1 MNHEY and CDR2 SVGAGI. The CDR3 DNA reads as TGTGCCAGCAGTTACAGGGGGGGGGAGCTGTTTTTT. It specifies CASSYRGGELFF.

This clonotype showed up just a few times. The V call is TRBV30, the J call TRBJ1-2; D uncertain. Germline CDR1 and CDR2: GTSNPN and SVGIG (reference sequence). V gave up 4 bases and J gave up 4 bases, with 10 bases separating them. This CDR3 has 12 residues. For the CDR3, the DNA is TGTGCCTGGAAATTTCTTACCTATGGCTACACCTTC. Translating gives CAWKFLTYGYTF.

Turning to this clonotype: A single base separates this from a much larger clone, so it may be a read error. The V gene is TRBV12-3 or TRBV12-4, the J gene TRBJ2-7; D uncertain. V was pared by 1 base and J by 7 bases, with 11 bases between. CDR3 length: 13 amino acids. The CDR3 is CASSLELAAEQYF. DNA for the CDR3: TGTGCCAGCAGTTTAGAGTTGGCCGCTGAGCAGTACTTC.

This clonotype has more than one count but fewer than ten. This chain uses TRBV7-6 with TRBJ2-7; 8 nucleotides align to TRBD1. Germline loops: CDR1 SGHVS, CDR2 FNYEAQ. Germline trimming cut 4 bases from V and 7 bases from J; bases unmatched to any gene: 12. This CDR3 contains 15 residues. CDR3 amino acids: CASSSTGTGEWEQYF. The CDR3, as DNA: TGTGCCAGCAGCTCGACCGGGACAGGAGAATGGGAGCAGTACTTC.

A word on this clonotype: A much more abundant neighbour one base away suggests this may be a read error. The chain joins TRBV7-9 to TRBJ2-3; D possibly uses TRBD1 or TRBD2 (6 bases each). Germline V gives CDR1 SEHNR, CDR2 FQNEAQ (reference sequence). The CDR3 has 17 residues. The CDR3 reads CASSYEEGELSGDTHYF. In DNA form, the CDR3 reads TGTGCCAGCAGCTACGAGGAGGGGGAGCTATCGGGAGATACGCACTATTTT.

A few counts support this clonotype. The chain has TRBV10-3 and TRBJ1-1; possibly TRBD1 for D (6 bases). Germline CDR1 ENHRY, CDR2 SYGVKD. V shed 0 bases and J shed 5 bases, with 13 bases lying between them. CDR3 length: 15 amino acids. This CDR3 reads CAISESGGANTEAFF. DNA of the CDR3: TGTGCCATCAGTGAGTCGGGGGGCGCGAATACTGAAGCTTTCTTT.

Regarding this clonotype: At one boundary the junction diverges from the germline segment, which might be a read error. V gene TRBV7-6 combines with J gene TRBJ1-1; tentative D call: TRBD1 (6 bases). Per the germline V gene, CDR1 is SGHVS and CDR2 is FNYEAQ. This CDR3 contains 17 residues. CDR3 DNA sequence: TGTGCCCGCAGCTTAGATCTTACAGGGTTTTTTGACACTGAAGCTTTCTTT. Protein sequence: CARSLDLTGFFDTEAFF.

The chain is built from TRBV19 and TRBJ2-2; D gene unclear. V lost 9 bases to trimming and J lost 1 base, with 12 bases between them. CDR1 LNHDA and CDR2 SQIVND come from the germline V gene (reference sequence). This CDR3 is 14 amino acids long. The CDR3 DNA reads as TGTGCCAGCACGCCGGCCCGGAACACCGGGGAGCTGTTTTTT. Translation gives CASTPARNTGELFF.

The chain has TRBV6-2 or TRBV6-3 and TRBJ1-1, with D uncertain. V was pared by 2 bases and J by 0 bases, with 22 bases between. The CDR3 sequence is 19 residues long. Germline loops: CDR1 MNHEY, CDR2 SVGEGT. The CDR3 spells CASSYEQTRERYMNTEAFF. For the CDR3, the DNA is TGTGCCAGCAGTTACGAGCAGACGAGGGAGCGCTATATGAACACTGAAGCTTTCTTT.

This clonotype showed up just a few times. The CDR3 nucleotides read TGTGCCAGCAGCTCCCGGACAGGGGGTCACAGTAACACCATATATTTT. Its protein product is CASSSRTGGHSNTIYF. The gene calls are TRBV11-2 and TRBJ1-3; TRBD1 agrees at 10 bases. Germline CDR1 and CDR2: SGHAT and FQNNGV. The CDR3 is made up of 16 amino acids. J gave up 7 bases and V 4 bases, and 10 bases lay outside the gene matches.

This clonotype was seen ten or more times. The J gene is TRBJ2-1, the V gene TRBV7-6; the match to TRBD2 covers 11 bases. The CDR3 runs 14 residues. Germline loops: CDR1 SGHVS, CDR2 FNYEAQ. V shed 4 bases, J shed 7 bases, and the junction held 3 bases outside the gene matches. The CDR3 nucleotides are TGTGCCAGCAGCTCGGGACTAGCGGTGAATGAGCAGTTCTTC. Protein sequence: CASSSGLAVNEQFF.

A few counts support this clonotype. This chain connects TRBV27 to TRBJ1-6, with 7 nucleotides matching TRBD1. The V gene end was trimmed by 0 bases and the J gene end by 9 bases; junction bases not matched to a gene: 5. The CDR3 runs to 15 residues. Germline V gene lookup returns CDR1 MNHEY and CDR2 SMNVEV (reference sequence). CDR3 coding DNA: TGTGCCAGCAGTTTATCATTGGCAGGGGGTTCACCCCTCCACTTT. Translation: CASSLSLAGGSPLHF.

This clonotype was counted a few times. This CDR3 reads CASRDRRGGTETQYF. Here the CDR3 DNA reads TGTGCCAGCAGGGACAGAAGGGGTGGGACAGAGACCCAGTACTTC. V gene TRBV5-6 combines with J gene TRBJ2-5; tentatively, D is TRBD1 (6 bases). The CDR3 extends over 15 amino acids. Trimming stripped 5 bases from V and 4 bases from J, with 18 bases between. Per germline, CDR1 SGHDT and CDR2 YYEEEE.

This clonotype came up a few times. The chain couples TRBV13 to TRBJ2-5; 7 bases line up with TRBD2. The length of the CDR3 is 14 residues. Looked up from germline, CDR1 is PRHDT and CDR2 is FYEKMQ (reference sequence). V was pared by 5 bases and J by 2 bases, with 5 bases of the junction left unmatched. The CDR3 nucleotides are TGTGCCAGCAGCCCAAAGCGGGGTCAAGAGACCCAGTACTTC. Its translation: CASSPKRGQETQYF.

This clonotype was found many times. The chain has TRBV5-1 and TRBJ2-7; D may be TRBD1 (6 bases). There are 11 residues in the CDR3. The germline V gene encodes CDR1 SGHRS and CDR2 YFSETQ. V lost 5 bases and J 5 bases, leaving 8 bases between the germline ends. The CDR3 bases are TGCGCCAGCAGATACAGGGACGAGCAGTACTTC. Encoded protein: CASRYRDEQYF.

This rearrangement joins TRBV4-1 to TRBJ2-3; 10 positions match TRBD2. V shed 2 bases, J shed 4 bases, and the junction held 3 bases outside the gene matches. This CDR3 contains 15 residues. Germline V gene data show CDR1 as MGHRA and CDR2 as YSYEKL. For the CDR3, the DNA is TGCGCCAGCAGCCAATCAAGCGGGGGGGCAGATACGCAGTATTTT. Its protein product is CASSQSSGGADTQYF.